The 27 T cell receptor beta chains presented below share a single source sample, sequenced in a study of T cell responses to AZD1222 COVID-19 vaccine. The method was immunoSEQ multiplex PCR; TCRdb's version includes in-frame clones alone and lacks a portion of them. The sample lists 78,000 or so clones, around 88% occurring once. The material was peripheral blood, obtained on day 0 of AZD1222 vaccination. Receptors originate from an adult in good health.

This chain uses TRBV4-1 with TRBJ1-3, with 7 nucleotides matching TRBD1. Germline V lookup: CDR1 MGHRA, CDR2 YSYEKL. The ends lost 1 base at V and 0 bases at J; junction bases unmatched: 0. There are 15 residues in the CDR3. As DNA, the CDR3 is TGCGCCAGCAGCCAAGGGGACAGCTCTGGAAACACCATATATTTT. Protein product: CASSQGDSSGNTIYF.

The rearrangement uses TRBV6-2 or TRBV6-3 and TRBJ2-7; D gene uncertain. CDR3 length: 13 residues. Looked up from germline, CDR1 is MNHEY and CDR2 is SVGEGT. V was shortened by 0 bases and J by 3 bases, with 6 bases between the two germline ends. The CDR3 DNA reads TGTGCCAGCAGTTACTCAAATCACTACGAGCAGTACTTC. It translates to CASSYSNHYEQYF.

This clone was seen a single time. The chain carries TRBV6-2 or TRBV6-3 and TRBJ2-2; 8 nucleotides align to TRBD1. Germline V gene lookup returns CDR1 MNHEY and CDR2 SVGEGT. CDR3 length equals 17 residues. Losses at the gene ends were 4 bases for V and 1 base for J; bases not matched to a gene: 8. As DNA, the CDR3 is TGTGCCAGCAGTTCGACGGCAGGGGGCTTGAACACCGGGGAGCTGTTTTTT. It translates to CASSSTAGGLNTGELFF.

J is TRBJ2-2 and V is TRBV4-2, with D unresolved. The CDR3 has 15 residues. The germline CDR1 and CDR2 sequences are LGHNA and YNFKEQ. Trimming pared 0 bases from V and 4 bases from J, leaving 9 bases between. The CDR3 protein is CASSQEAPGTGELFF. DNA for the CDR3: TGTGCCAGCAGCCAAGAAGCCCCGGGCACCGGGGAGCTGTTTTTT.

V gene TRBV6-6 combines with J gene TRBJ1-6; possibly TRBD1 for D (5 bases). Per the germline V gene, CDR1 is MNHNY and CDR2 is SVGAGI (reference sequence). V lost 0 bases to trimming and J lost 5 bases, with 8 bases between them. The CDR3 is 15 amino acids. In DNA form, the CDR3 reads TGTGCCAGCAGTTACTCGACAGCGCATAATTCACCCCTCCACTTT. This gives the protein CASSYSTAHNSPLHF.

The gene calls are TRBV7-6 and TRBJ2-2, with a weak D call TRBD1 (7 bases). The CDR3 extends over 16 amino acids. V gave up 1 base and J gave up 4 bases, with 13 bases separating them. CDR1 is SGHVS, CDR2 FNYEAQ, per germline. This chain's CDR3 is CASSLGQQGGTGELFF. CDR3 DNA: TGTGCCAGCAGCTTAGGTCAGCAGGGGGGCACCGGGGAGCTGTTTTTT.

The V call is TRBV15, the J call TRBJ1-2; 8 bases agree with TRBD1. The CDR3 totals 14 residues. The V segment lost 5 bases and the J segment 3 bases; nucleotides outside the gene matches: 5. From germline, CDR1 is LNHNV and CDR2 YYDKDF (reference sequence). CDR3 DNA: TGTGCCACCAGCGGCCCGGGACAGGACTATGGCTACACCTTC. Protein sequence: CATSGPGQDYGYTF.

The V gene is TRBV7-9, the J gene TRBJ2-3; D is unclear. CDR3 length equals 13 residues. V lost 8 bases to trimming and J lost 1 base, with 10 bases between them. Per the germline V gene, CDR1 is SEHNR and CDR2 is FQNEAQ (reference sequence). This CDR3 reads CASSRAGTDTQYF. As DNA, the CDR3 is TGTGCCAGCTCCCGGGCGGGCACAGATACGCAGTATTTT.

The chain employs TRBV19 and TRBJ2-1, with D uncertain. The V end was cut by 9 bases, the J end by 2 bases, with 14 bases between. This CDR3 is 14 amino acids long. CDR1 and CDR2 (germline): LNHDA, SQIVND (reference sequence). The CDR3 DNA reads TGTGCCAGCCATAGGCGTTGGGCCTACAATGAGCAGTTCTTC. This sequence encodes CASHRRWAYNEQFF.

The chain carries TRBV5-4 and TRBJ2-2; TRBD1 or TRBD2 may be the D gene (5 bases each). The V end was cut by 0 bases, the J end by 3 bases, with 12 bases between. The CDR3 totals 16 residues. Germline-derived CDR1 and CDR2 are SGHNT and YYREEE (reference sequence). The CDR3 spells CASSLEGMEDTGELFF. CDR3 coding DNA: TGTGCCAGCAGCTTGGAGGGGATGGAGGACACCGGGGAGCTGTTTTTT. The full variable domain, rest sourced from reference TRBV5-4 and TRBJ2-2, is ETGVTQSPTHLIKTRGQQVTLRCSSQSGHNTVSWYQQALGQGPQFIFQYYREEENGRGNFPPRFSGLQFPNYSSELNVNALELDDSALYLCASSLEGMEDTGELFFGEGSRLTVL.

The rearrangement links TRBV19 to TRBJ2-2; 9 nucleotides line up with TRBD1. This CDR3 spans 13 amino acids. The junction had 5 bases not matched to a gene; V was cut back by 9 bases and J by 6 bases. Germline V lookup: CDR1 LNHDA, CDR2 SQIVND (reference sequence). As DNA, the CDR3 is TGTGCCAGCAGCACAGGGGGCTCCGGGGAGCTGTTTTTT. Residues: CASSTGGSGELFF.

The rearrangement uses TRBV4-2 and TRBJ2-3; TRBD1 matches 11 bases. This CDR3 contains 17 residues. Per germline, CDR1 LGHNA and CDR2 YNFKEQ. V dropped 0 bases and J dropped 6; count of bases not matched to a gene: 8. CDR3: CASSQDAGQGARDTQYF. For the CDR3, the DNA is TGTGCCAGCAGCCAAGATGCCGGACAGGGGGCGCGGGATACGCAGTATTTT.

The CDR3 loop reads CASSQVVYEQFF. The CDR3 nucleotides are TGTGCCAGCAGCCAAGTAGTCTATGAGCAGTTCTTC. The chain carries TRBV3-1 (or the pseudogene TRBV3-2) and TRBJ2-1; no definite D call. V shed 1 base and J shed 8 bases, with 6 bases lying between them. The CDR3 is 12 amino acids. CDR1 is LGHDT, CDR2 YNNKEL, per germline (reference sequence).

The chain recombines TRBV28 with TRBJ1-4; 7 bases align to TRBD1. CDR3 length: 16 residues. V shed 5 bases and J 5 bases; nucleotides not matched to a gene: 11. Germline V gene lookup returns CDR1 MDHEN and CDR2 SYDVKM. The CDR3 nucleotides are TGTGCCAGCAGTGCCCAGCGGGGGACAGAAAATGAAAAACTGTTTTTT. Protein sequence: CASSAQRGTENEKLFF.

This chain links TRBV9 with TRBJ2-1, with D possibly TRBD2 on 5 matching bases. The CDR3 has 16 amino acids. V lost 0 bases and J lost 8, with 18 bases in between. CDR1 is SGDLS and CDR2 is YYNGEE in the germline V gene. CDR3 sequence (DNA): TGTGCCAGCAGCGTAGTGCCGGGAACCGCGACGGATGAGCAGTTCTTC. This gives the protein CASSVVPGTATDEQFF.

The gene calls are TRBV5-1 and TRBJ1-4; no reliable D call. Germline V CDR1 and CDR2: SGHRS, YFSETQ. The CDR3 is made up of 17 amino acids. V shed 0 bases and J shed 5 bases, with 17 bases lying between them. CDR3 in amino acids: CASSLDPIQPNNEKLFF. CDR3 in DNA: TGCGCCAGCAGCTTGGACCCGATCCAGCCGAACAATGAAAAACTGTTTTTT. Full variable domain (rest looked up from reference TRBV5-1 and TRBJ1-4): KAGVTQTPRYLIKTRGQQVTLSCSPISGHRSVSWYQQTPGQGLQFLFEYFSETQRNKGNFPGRFSGRQFSNSRSEMNVSTLELGDSALYLCASSLDPIQPNNEKLFFGSGTQLSVL.

This rearrangement joins TRBV23-1 to TRBJ2-1, with a possible D match to TRBD1 (6 bases). Being an ORF, TRBV23-1 has a function that is uncertain. With 4 bases removed from V and 14 bases from J, the gap between germline ends came to 15 bases. This CDR3 has 12 residues. CDR3 bases: TGCGCCAGCAGTCTTGGCAGGGGCGAGGAGTTCTTC. As protein: CASSLGRGEEFF.

The chain carries TRBV5-6 and TRBJ2-2; a possible D gene is TRBD1 (6 bases). Per the germline V gene, CDR1 is SGHDT and CDR2 is YYEEEE. V was cut by 4 bases and J by 6 bases, with 10 bases left in between. This CDR3 is 13 amino acids long. The DNA for the CDR3 is TGTGCCAGCAGCCCAGGGGTTTCCGGGGAGCTGTTTTTT. Encoded protein: CASSPGVSGELFF.

The genes are TRBV6-5 and TRBJ1-5; 7 nucleotides match TRBD1. CDR3 size: 14 residues. The V gene's germline CDR1 is MNHEY and CDR2 SVGAGI. V shed 5 bases and J 9 bases; nucleotides not matched to a gene: 10. CDR3 sequence (DNA): TGTGCCAGCAGTAGGACAGGTGGGGATGCGCCCCAGCATTTT. This sequence encodes CASSRTGGDAPQHF.

The chain employs TRBV4-1 and TRBJ2-3; no reliable D call. The germline V and J ends were trimmed by 1 base and 2 bases, with 10 bases remaining between them. Germline-derived CDR1 and CDR2 are MGHRA and YSYEKL. CDR3 length: 15 amino acids. The chain's CDR3 is CASSQGERYTDTQYF. In DNA, the CDR3 is TGCGCCAGCAGCCAAGGAGAGAGGTACACAGATACGCAGTATTTT.

The gene calls are TRBV7-9 and TRBJ2-5; D perhaps matches TRBD2 (6 bases). Trimming stripped 1 base from V and 6 bases from J, with 15 bases between. Germline CDR1 SEHNR, CDR2 FQNEAQ (reference sequence). CDR3 length equals 15 residues. This CDR3 reads CASSLVVGGLKTQYF. The DNA of the CDR3 is TGTGCCAGCAGCTTAGTGGTCGGGGGTTTAAAGACCCAGTACTTC. The full variable domain, with the rest looked up from reference TRBV7-9 and TRBJ2-5, is DTGVSQNPRHKITKRGQNVTFRCDPISEHNRLYWYRQTLGQGPEFLTYFQNEAQLEKSRLLSDRFSAERPKGSFSTLEIQRTEQGDSAMYLCASSLVVGGLKTQYFGPGTRLLVL.

The chain combines TRBV4-2 with TRBJ2-1, with no clear D. V was cut by 3 bases and J by 10 bases, with 10 bases left in between. CDR3 length equals 12 residues. Germline CDR1 is LGHNA and CDR2 is YNFKEQ. This CDR3 reads CASSQEIGEQFF. CDR3 in DNA: TGTGCCAGCAGCCAGGAGATTGGAGAGCAGTTCTTC.

This clone was detected only a few times. The rearrangement uses TRBV7-9 and TRBJ1-6, with D perhaps matching TRBD1 (6 bases). V lost 4 bases and J lost 3, with 10 bases in between. The CDR3 spans 15 residues. Looked up from germline, CDR1 is SEHNR and CDR2 is FQNEAQ (reference sequence). CDR3 nucleotides: TGTGCCAGCAGCTCGTCACAGGGCTATAATTCACCCCTCCACTTT. As protein: CASSSSQGYNSPLHF.

The DNA of the CDR3 is TGTGCCAGCAGTTACCGGGACGGCCATAATTCACCCCTCCACTTT. This sequence encodes CASSYRDGHNSPLHF. The chain employs TRBV6-5 and TRBJ1-6, with a possible D match to TRBD1 (5 bases). The CDR3 sequence is 15 residues long. V was pared by 2 bases and J by 5 bases, with 10 bases between. Germline CDR1 and CDR2: MNHEY and SVGAGI.

This chain connects TRBV9 to TRBJ1-5, with D hard to call. V dropped 3 bases and J dropped 0 bases, with 10 bases sitting between them. The germline CDR1 and CDR2 sequences are SGDLS and YYNGEE. The CDR3 runs to 15 residues. The CDR3 DNA sequence: TGTGCCAGCAGCGAAGCCCCAGCTAGCAATCAGCCCCAGCATTTT. It is translated as CASSEAPASNQPQHF.

The genes are TRBV4-2 and TRBJ1-1; possible D gene TRBD1, 5 bases. Germline CDR1 reads LGHNA; CDR2 reads YNFKEQ. The length of the CDR3 is 16 residues. Trimming shortened V by 3 bases and J by 1 base, and 15 bases separated the two germline ends. CDR3 in DNA: TGTGCCAGCAGCCACCCGACCTACGGGGCGAACACTGAAGCTTTCTTT. Amino acid sequence: CASSHPTYGANTEAFF.

V usage is TRBV4-1 and J usage is TRBJ2-7; 9 nucleotides line up with TRBD1. CDR1 and CDR2 (germline): MGHRA, YSYEKL. CDR3 length: 15 residues. The V gene end was trimmed by 1 base and the J gene end by 2 bases; junction bases not matched to a gene: 3. The CDR3, as DNA: TGCGCCAGCAGCCAAGGACAGGGGGGTACCTACGAGCAGTACTTC. Protein: CASSQGQGGTYEQYF.